Listed below are T cell receptor beta chains from one sample, sequenced in a study of T-cell memory formation after mild COVID-19. TCRdb fed the 5' RACE reads into MiXCR, producing one record per CDR3 protein. The sample consists of under 400,000 distinct CDR3 sequences, roughly 20% of them appearing once. Sequencing was done on a sample of PBMCs or a T cell subset sorted from them (not recorded which). Receptor source: an adult woman who had mild COVID-19 (a few samples of this study predate the infection). Cell type and time point are not known. The CDR3 runs from the conserved cysteine through the conserved F or W. Fields, in order: clone size, D gene, J gene, V gene, CDR3 DNA, CDR3 protein. The D gene is left open where the match is weak. Only part of the rows carry a size: once, few, many, or a class if the clone is expanded.

many | - | TRBJ2-1 | TRBV13 | TGTGCCAGCAGCAACCGAAGGCCCCACTCCTACAATGAGCAGTTCTTC | CASSNRRPHSYNEQFF
- | TRBD1 | TRBJ1-1 | TRBV7-9 | TGTGCCAGCAGCTCCTCCGGGACAGGGAGTGAAGCTTTCTTT | CASSSSGTGSEAFF
- | TRBD1 | TRBJ1-4 | TRBV6-2/TRBV6-3 | TGTGCCAGCAGCTCCAACAGGGGTTACGAAAAACTGTTTTTT | CASSSNRGYEKLFF
- | TRBD1 | TRBJ2-5 | TRBV11-1 | TGTGCCAGCAGCTTAAACAGGGGGCGAGGAGAGACCCAGTACTTC | CASSLNRGRGETQYF
- | TRBD1 | TRBJ2-7 | TRBV29-1 | TGCAGCGTTGGGACAGGTCCAGGCTACGAGCAGTACTTC | CSVGTGPGYEQYF
- | TRBD2 | TRBJ2-2 | TRBV5-6 | TGTGCCAGCAGCCGGGTAGCTAGCGGGGGCCCCGGGGAGCTGTTTTTT | CASSRVASGGPGELFF
- | TRBD2 | TRBJ2-3 | TRBV12-3/TRBV12-4 | TGTGCCAGCAGTTTAGTGGGACTAGCGGGGGGAAAAACAGATACGCAGTATTTT | CASSLVGLAGGKTDTQYF
- | TRBD1 | TRBJ1-1 | TRBV18 | TGTGCCAGCTCACCGGACAGGGGGCGATGGACTGAAGCTTTCTTT | CASSPDRGRWTEAFF
few | TRBD1 | TRBJ1-2 | TRBV20-1 | TGCAGTGCTAGAGATCTAGGACAGGCCCAAAACTATGGCTACACCTTC | CSARDLGQAQNYGYTF
few | TRBD1 | TRBJ2-2 | TRBV24-1 | TGTGCCACCAGTGATCCTGGACAGGGTTTTGCCGGGGAGCTGTTTTTT | CATSDPGQGFAGELFF
- | - | TRBJ1-5 | TRBV5-1 | TGCGCCAGCAGCTTGGGGACGGGGGATCAGCCCCAGCATTTT | CASSLGTGDQPQHF
- | TRBD1 | TRBJ2-2 | TRBV5-1 | TGCGCCAGCAGCTTGGTGGCAGGGGGGAACACCGGGGAGCTGTTTTTT | CASSLVAGGNTGELFF
many | - | TRBJ2-3 | TRBV24-1 | TGTGCCACCAGTGCATTCAGCACAGATACGCAGTATTTT | CATSAFSTDTQYF
- | - | TRBJ1-1 | TRBV6-5 | TGTGCCAGCAGTTACCTCAGACAGGTTATCTACACTGAAGCTTTCTTT | CASSYLRQVIYTEAFF
few | TRBD2 | TRBJ2-3 | TRBV20-1 | TGCAGTGCTAGAGATCAGATGGGAGCGGGAGCCCACTACACAGATACGCAGTATTTT | CSARDQMGAGAHYTDTQYF
- | TRBD1 | TRBJ2-1 | TRBV7-6 | TGTGCCAGCAGCTTATACAGGGGTGCCTACAATGAGCAGTTCTTC | CASSLYRGAYNEQFF
few | TRBD2 | TRBJ2-1 | TRBV7-2 | TGTGCCAGCAGCGCTCGGACTAGCGGGAGCAAGTTCTTC | CASSARTSGSKFF
- | - | TRBJ1-1 | TRBV7-2 | TGTGCCAGCAGCTTAGATCGGCCACAGGTCGGGGAAGCTTTCTTT | CASSLDRPQVGEAFF
once | TRBD2 | TRBJ2-7 | TRBV11-2 | TGTGCCAGCAGCTTTACGGGAGGATCGCGGGAGCAGTACTTC | CASSFTGGSREQYF
- | TRBD2 | TRBJ2-3 | TRBV30 | TGTGCCTGGAGTGCGGGACTAGAAGATACGCAGTATTTT | CAWSAGLEDTQYF
- | - | TRBJ2-6 | TRBV12-3/TRBV12-4 | TGTGCCAGCAGTTTCTCGTGGGGCTCTGGGGCCAACGTCCTGACTTTC | CASSFSWGSGANVLTF
- | - | TRBJ1-6 | TRBV5-6 | TGTGCCAGCAGCTTGTGGGGGGGAACTGGTTCACCCCTCCACTTT | CASSLWGGTGSPLHF
few | TRBD2 | TRBJ2-7 | TRBV15 | TGTGCCACCAGCAGGGGACTAAGCGGGGCTTCCTACGAGCAGTACTTC | CATSRGLSGASYEQYF
- | - | TRBJ1-2 | TRBV12-3/TRBV12-4 | TGTGCCAGCAGTTTGAGACTCCTCTATGGCTACACCTTC | CASSLRLLYGYTF
- | TRBD2 | TRBJ2-5 | TRBV5-1 | TGCGCCAGCAGCTTGGATGGACTAGCGGGCCAAGAGACCCAGTACTTC | CASSLDGLAGQETQYF
once | TRBD2 | TRBJ2-1 | TRBV15 | TGTGCCACCAGCGGTAGCGGGGACAATGAGCAGTTCTTC | CATSGSGDNEQFF
- | TRBD2 | TRBJ2-1 | TRBV5-1 | TGCGCCAGCAGCTTGGGCTCCACTAGCGGCAGTTGGGATGAGCAGTTCTTC | CASSLGSTSGSWDEQFF
- | TRBD1 | TRBJ1-4 | TRBV30 | TGTGCCTGGAGTGTAGATGGGACAGTAGGCGAAAAACTGTTTTTT | CAWSVDGTVGEKLFF
- | - | TRBJ2-7 | TRBV5-1 | TGCGCCAGCAGCTTGGACGTGGGGGGGACAGTCGAGCAGTACTTC | CASSLDVGGTVEQYF
- | - | TRBJ1-6 | TRBV18 | TGTGCCAGCTCACTCGAGAGAGTCCATTCACCCCTCCACTTT | CASSLERVHSPLHF
few | - | TRBJ2-2 | TRBV24-1 | TGTGCCACCAGTCAGGGATTCTCATTTCCCACCGGGGAGCTGTTTTTT | CATSQGFSFPTGELFF
few | TRBD1 | TRBJ1-2 | TRBV20-1 | TGCAGTGCTAGAGTGGGACAGAGGGGCTACACCTTC | CSARVGQRGYTF
few | - | TRBJ2-3 | TRBV15 | TGTGCCACCAGCCCCCGGAGGGGGTCCACAGATACGCAGTATTTT | CATSPRRGSTDTQYF
- | TRBD2 | TRBJ2-3 | TRBV12-3/TRBV12-4 | TGTGCCAGCAGACGGACTAGCCTGACAGATACGCAGTATTTT | CASRRTSLTDTQYF
- | TRBD2 | TRBJ2-7 | TRBV12-3/TRBV12-4 | TGTGCCAGCAGATCCGGTCGGGCGGGGGTGAGTTACGAGCAGTACTTC | CASRSGRAGVSYEQYF
- | - | TRBJ2-7 | TRBV6-4 | TGTGCCAGCAGTGACTCAGCTAGGAGATCCTACGAGCAGTACTTC | CASSDSARRSYEQYF